The source of this T cell receptor (beta chain) is a study of CD8 T cells in ankylosing spondylitis. This clonotype was observed a few times. MiXCR, applied by TCRdb to the 5' RACE reads, yields one record per CDR3 protein. The sample records under 150,000 distinct CDR3 sequences, roughly 13% being singletons. The length of the CDR3 is 15 residues. Germline V gives CDR1 SEHNR, CDR2 FQNEAQ (reference sequence). Trimming took 1 base from V and 7 from J, leaving 17 bases between them. V is TRBV7-9 and J is TRBJ2-7; TRBD1 is a possible D gene (6 bases). This sequence was found in a female donor with ankylosing spondylitis or in good health (not recorded which). The sample consisted of blood, either unsorted or a sorted T cell fraction (not recorded which). CDR3 loop: CASSLDRVAVYEQYF. CDR3 DNA: TGTGCCAGCAGCTTAGACAGGGTGGCCGTTTATGAGCAGTACTTC. The full variable domain, with the rest looked up from reference TRBV7-9 and TRBJ2-7, is DTGVSQNPRHKITKRGQNVTFRCDPISEHNRLYWYRQTLGQGPEFLTYFQNEAQLEKSRLLSDRFSAERPKGSFSTLEIQRTEQGDSAMYLCASSLDRVAVYEQYFGPGTRLTVT.